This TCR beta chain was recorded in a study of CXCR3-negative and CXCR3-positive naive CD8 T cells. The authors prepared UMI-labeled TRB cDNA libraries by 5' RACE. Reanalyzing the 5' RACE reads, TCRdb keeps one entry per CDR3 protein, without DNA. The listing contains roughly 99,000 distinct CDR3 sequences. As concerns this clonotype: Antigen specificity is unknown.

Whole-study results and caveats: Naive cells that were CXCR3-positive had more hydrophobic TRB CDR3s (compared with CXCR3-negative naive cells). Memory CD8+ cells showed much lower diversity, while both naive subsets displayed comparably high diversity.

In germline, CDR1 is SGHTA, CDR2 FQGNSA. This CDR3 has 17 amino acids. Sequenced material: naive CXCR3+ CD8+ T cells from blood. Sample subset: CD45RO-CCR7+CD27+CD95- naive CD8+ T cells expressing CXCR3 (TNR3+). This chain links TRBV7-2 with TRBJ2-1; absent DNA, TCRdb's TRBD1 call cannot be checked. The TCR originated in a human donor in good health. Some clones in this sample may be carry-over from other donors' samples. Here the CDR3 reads CASSFSGHESSYNEQFF.